This TCR beta chain was found in a study of T cell repertoires in cytomegalovirus infection. Study background: Evidence of both CMV infection and a matching HLA type came from public TCR beta signatures. The study's findings and limits: In two of eight donors, the top clonotype was HLA-C-restricted CMV-specific.

Germline lookup yields CDR1 SQVTM and CDR2 ANQGSEA. This CDR3 is 18 amino acids long. J gave up 4 bases and V 4 bases, and 15 bases lay outside the gene matches. Concerning this clonotype: Its antigen is not known.

TCRdb reanalysed the reads using MiXCR and keeps one entry per CDR3 protein. The repertoire includes 100,000 or so distinct CDR3 sequences, 15% to 20% of them detected once, and about 8.8% sits in the top ten. The sample was PBMCs. This TCR was sampled from a human donor in good health (CMV status not recorded). Some clones in this sample may be carry-over from other donors' samples. The chain links TRBV29-1 to TRBJ2-5, with 13 bases lining up with TRBD2. The CDR3 region is CSVVGTSGADALRETQYF. CDR3 coding DNA: TGCAGCGTTGTGGGGACTAGCGGGGCCGACGCGCTTCGAGAGACCCAGTACTTC.